The clone carrying this T cell receptor (beta chain) was recorded many times. These data come from a study of early T cells in non-severe SARS-CoV-2 infection. Study overall: Sequenced material consisted of bulk RNA (from unsorted whole blood), and chains were unpaired.

Unique molecular identifiers were added to individual cDNA molecules. Each CDR3 protein is one row after TCRdb ran MiXCR on the 5' RACE reads. Found here are fewer than 85,000 distinct CDR3 sequences, under 15% of them singletons; the top ten hold about 1.3%. This sequence was found in an adult who was a healthcare worker with PCR-confirmed SARS-CoV-2 infection or an uninfected control (not recorded which). Sequencing input: whole blood.

The CDR3 spells CASSQSYEQYF. CDR3 DNA sequence: TGTGCCAGCAGCCAAAGCTACGAGCAGTACTTC. J is TRBJ2-7 and V is TRBV3-1; D remains unclear. The V end was cut by 2 bases, the J end by 3 bases, with 2 bases between. CDR1 and CDR2 from the germline V gene are LGHDT and YNNKEL (reference sequence). This CDR3 has 11 residues.